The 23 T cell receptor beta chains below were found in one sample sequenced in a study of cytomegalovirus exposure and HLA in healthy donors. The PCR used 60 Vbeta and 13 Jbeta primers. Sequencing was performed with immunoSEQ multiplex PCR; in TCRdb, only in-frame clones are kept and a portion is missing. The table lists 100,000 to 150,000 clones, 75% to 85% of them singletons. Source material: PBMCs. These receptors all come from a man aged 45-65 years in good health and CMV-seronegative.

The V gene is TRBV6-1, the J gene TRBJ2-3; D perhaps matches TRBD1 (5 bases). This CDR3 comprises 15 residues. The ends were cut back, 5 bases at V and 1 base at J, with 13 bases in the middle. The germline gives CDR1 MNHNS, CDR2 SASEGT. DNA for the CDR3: TGTGCCAGCAGTTCACAGGTTTTCGGCACAGATACGCAGTATTTT. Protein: CASSSQVFGTDTQYF.

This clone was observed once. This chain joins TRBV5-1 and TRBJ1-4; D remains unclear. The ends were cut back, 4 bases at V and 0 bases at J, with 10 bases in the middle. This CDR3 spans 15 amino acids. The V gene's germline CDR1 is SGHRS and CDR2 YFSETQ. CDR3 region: CASSGLESTNEKLFF. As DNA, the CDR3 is TGCGCCAGCAGCGGTTTGGAGTCAACTAATGAAAAACTGTTTTTT.

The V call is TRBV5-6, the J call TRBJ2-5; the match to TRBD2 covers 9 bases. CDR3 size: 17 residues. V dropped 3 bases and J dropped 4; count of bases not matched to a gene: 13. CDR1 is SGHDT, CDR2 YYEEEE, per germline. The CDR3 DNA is TGTGCCAGCAGCTCGGCCCCGCTTAGCGGGGGTCGAGAGACCCAGTACTTC. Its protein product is CASSSAPLSGGRETQYF.

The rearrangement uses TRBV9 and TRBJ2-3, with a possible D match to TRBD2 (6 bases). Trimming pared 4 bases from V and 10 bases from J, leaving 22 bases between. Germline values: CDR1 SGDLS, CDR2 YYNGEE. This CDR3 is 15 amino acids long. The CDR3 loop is CASSLGTLAVESQYF. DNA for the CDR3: TGTGCCAGCAGCCTTGGGACTCTGGCTGTTGAGTCGCAGTATTTT.

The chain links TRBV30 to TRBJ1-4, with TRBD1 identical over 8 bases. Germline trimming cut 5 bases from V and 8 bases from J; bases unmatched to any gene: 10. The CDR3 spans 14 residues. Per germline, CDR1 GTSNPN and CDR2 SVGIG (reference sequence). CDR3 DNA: TGTGCCTGGGACAGGGGTCAGGTTCGGGAAAAACTGTTTTTT. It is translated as CAWDRGQVREKLFF.

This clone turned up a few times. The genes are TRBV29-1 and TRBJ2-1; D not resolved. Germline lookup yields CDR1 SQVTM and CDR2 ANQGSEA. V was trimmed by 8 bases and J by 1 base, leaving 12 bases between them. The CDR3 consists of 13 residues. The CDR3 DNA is TGCAGCTCGAGCCCTGATTCCTACAATGAGCAGTTCTTC. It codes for CSSSPDSYNEQFF.

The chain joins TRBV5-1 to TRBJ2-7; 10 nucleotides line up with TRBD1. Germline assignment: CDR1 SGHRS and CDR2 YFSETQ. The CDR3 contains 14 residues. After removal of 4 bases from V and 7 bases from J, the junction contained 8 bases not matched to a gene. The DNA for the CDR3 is TGCGCCAGCAGCACCCCGGACAGGGGGAGTGAGCAGTACTTC. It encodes CASSTPDRGSEQYF. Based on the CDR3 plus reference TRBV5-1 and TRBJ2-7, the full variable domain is KAGVTQTPRYLIKTRGQQVTLSCSPISGHRSVSWYQQTPGQGLQFLFEYFSETQRNKGNFPGRFSGRQFSNSRSEMNVSTLELGDSALYLCASSTPDRGSEQYFGPGTRLTVT.

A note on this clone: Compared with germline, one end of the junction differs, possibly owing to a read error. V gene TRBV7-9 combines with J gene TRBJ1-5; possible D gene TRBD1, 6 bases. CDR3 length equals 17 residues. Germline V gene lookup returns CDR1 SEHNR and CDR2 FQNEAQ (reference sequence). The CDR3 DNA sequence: TGTTCCAGCAGCTTATGGGCAGGGGTTGATGGCAATCAGCCCCAGCATTTT. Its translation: CSSSLWAGVDGNQPQHF.

This chain's CDR3 is CASSQVLAGTDTQYF. DNA for the CDR3: TGTGCCAGCAGCCAAGTCCTCGCAGGGACAGATACGCAGTATTTT. The chain is built from TRBV14 and TRBJ2-3; a weak D match, TRBD1 (5 bases). Germline CDR1 reads SGHDN; CDR2 reads FVKESK. The V gene lost 1 base and the J gene lost 3 bases, with 11 bases spanning the gap. This CDR3 spans 15 amino acids. Complete variable domain (other parts from reference TRBV14 and TRBJ2-3): EAGVTQFPSHSVIEKGQTVTLRCDPISGHDNLYWYRRVMGKEIKFLLHFVKESKQDESGMPNNRFLAERTGGTYSTLKVQPAELEDSGVYFCASSQVLAGTDTQYFGPGTRLTVL.

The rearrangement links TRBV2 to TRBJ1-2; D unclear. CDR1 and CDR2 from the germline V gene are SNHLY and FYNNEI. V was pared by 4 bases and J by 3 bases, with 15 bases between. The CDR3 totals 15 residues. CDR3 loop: CASSAQAVRDYGYTF. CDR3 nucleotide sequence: TGTGCCAGCAGTGCCCAGGCCGTGCGTGACTATGGCTACACCTTC.

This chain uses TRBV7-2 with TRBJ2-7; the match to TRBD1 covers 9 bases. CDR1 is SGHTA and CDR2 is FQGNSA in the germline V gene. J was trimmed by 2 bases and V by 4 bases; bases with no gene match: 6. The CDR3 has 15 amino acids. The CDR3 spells CASSSGTGNPYEQYF. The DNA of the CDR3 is TGTGCCAGCAGCTCTGGGACAGGGAATCCCTACGAGCAGTACTTC.

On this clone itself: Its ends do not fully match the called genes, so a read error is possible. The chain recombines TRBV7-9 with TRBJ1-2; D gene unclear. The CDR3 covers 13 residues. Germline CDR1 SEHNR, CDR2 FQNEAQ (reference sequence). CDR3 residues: CSSSSPPIYGYTF. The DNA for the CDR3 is TGTTCCAGCAGCTCCCCCCCCATTTATGGCTACACCTTC.

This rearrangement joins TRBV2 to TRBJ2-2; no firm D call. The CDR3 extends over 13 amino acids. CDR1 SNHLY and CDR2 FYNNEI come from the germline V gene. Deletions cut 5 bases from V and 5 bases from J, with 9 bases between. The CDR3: CASSFSRTGELFF. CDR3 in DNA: TGTGCCAGCAGTTTCAGTCGAACCGGGGAGCTGTTTTTT.

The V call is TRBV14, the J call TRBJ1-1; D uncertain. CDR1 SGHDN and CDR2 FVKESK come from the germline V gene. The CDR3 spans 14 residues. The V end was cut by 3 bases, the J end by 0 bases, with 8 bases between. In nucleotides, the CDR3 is TGTGCCAGCAGCCAGACCGAGGTGAACACTGAAGCTTTCTTT. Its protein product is CASSQTEVNTEAFF.

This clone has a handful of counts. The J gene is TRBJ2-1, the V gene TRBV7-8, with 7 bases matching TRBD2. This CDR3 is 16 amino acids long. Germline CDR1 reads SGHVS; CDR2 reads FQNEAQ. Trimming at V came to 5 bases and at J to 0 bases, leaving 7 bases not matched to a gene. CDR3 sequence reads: CASSLSRGSSYNEQFF. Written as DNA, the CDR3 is TGTGCCAGCAGCCTCTCGCGGGGGAGCTCCTACAATGAGCAGTTCTTC. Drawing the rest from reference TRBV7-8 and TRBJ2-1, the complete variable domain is GAGVSQSPRYKVAKRGQDVALRCDPISGHVSLFWYQQALGQGPEFLTYFQNEAQLDKSGLPSDRFFAERPEGSVSTLKIQRTQQEDSAVYLCASSLSRGSSYNEQFFGPGTRLTVL.

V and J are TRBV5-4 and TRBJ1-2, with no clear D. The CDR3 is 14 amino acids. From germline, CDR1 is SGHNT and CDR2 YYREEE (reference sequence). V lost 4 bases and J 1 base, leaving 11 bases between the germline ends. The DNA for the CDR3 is TGTGCCAGCAGCGTGGAACAGAGTAACTATGGCTACACCTTC. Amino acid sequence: CASSVEQSNYGYTF.

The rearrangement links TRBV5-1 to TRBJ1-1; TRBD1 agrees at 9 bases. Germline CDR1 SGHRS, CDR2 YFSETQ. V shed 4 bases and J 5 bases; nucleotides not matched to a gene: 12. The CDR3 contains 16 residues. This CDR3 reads CASSTGQGLDLTEAFF. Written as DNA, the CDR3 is TGCGCCAGCAGCACGGGACAGGGTTTGGATTTGACTGAAGCTTTCTTT.

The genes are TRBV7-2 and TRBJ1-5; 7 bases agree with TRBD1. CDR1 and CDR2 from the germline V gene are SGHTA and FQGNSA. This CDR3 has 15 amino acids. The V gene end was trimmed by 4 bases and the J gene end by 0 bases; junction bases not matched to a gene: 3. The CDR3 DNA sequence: TGTGCCAGCAGCTGGGGACAGTCTAGCAATCAGCCCCAGCATTTT. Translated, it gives CASSWGQSSNQPQHF. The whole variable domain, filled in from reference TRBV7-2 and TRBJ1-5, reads GAGVSQSPSNKVTEKGKDVELRCDPISGHTALYWYRQSLGQGLEFLIYFQGNSAPDKSGLPSDRFSAERTGGSVSTLTIQRTQQEDSAVYLCASSWGQSSNQPQHFGDGTRLSIL.

The CDR3 region has the DNA TGCGCCAGCAGCCAAAACTGGGGGCGAAGCAATCAGCCCCAGCATTTT. Translating gives CASSQNWGRSNQPQHF. The chain employs TRBV4-1 and TRBJ1-5, with D possibly matching TRBD1 (6 bases). Per the germline V gene, CDR1 is MGHRA and CDR2 is YSYEKL. There are 16 residues in the CDR3. V shed 2 bases and J shed 1 base, with 12 bases lying between them.

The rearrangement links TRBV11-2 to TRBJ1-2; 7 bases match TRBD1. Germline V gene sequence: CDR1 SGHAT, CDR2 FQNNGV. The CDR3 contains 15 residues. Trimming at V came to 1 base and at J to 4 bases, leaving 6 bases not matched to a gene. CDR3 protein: CASSLGEGQTYGYTF. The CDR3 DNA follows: TGTGCCAGCAGCTTAGGAGAGGGACAGACCTATGGCTACACCTTC.

In DNA form, the CDR3 reads TGTGCCAGCAGGGGGACAGACGAAGCTTTCTTT. It translates to CASRGTDEAFF. This chain connects TRBV7-9 to TRBJ1-1; 7 bases are shared with TRBD1. The ends lost 6 bases at V and 8 bases at J; junction bases unmatched: 3. The CDR3 consists of 11 residues. Germline V gene lookup returns CDR1 SEHNR and CDR2 FQNEAQ (reference sequence). Using reference TRBV7-9 and TRBJ1-1 for the parts outside the CDR3, the full variable domain is DTGVSQNPRHKITKRGQNVTFRCDPISEHNRLYWYRQTLGQGPEFLTYFQNEAQLEKSRLLSDRFSAERPKGSFSTLEIQRTEQGDSAMYLCASRGTDEAFFGQGTRLTVV.

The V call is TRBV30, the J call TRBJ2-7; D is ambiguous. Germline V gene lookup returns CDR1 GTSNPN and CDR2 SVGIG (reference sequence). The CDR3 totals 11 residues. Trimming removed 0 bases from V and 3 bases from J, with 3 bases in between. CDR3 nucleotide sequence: TGTGCCTGGAGTGTTAACTACGAGCAGTACTTC. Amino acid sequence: CAWSVNYEQYF.

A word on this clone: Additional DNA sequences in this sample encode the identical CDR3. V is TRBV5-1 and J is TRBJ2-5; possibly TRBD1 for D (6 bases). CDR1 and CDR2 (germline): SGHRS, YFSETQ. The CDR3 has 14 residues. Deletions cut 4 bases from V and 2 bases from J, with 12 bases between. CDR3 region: CASSPGTTQETQYF. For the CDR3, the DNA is TGCGCCAGCAGCCCAGGGACAACTCAAGAGACCCAGTACTTC.